The 20 T cell receptor beta chains below were found in one sample sequenced in a study of T cell changes during pregnancy in multiple sclerosis. Repertoires were generated with immunoSEQ multiplex PCR, while TCRdb's copy carries only in-frame clones and drops some. Seen here are around 55,000 clones, approximately 94% observed once, and the top ten hold less than 4%. The sequences come from CD8+ T cells from peripheral blood mononuclear cells, collected in the third trimester of pregnancy. Source of these receptors: a female donor with multiple sclerosis, enrolled in a pregnancy study.

This chain uses TRBV6-5 with TRBJ2-7; tentative D call: TRBD1 (5 bases). Germline CDR1 is MNHEY and CDR2 is SVGAGI. V lost 0 bases, J lost 4 bases, and 13 bases lay in between. This CDR3 has 15 amino acids. CDR3 nucleotide sequence: TGTGCCAGCAGTTACTCGTCCAGGGCTGGGTACGAGCAGTACTTC. Translating it yields CASSYSSRAGYEQYF.

This chain connects TRBV4-1 to TRBJ2-6, with D unresolved. Germline CDR1 reads MGHRA; CDR2 reads YSYEKL. The CDR3 length is 12 residues. The germline V and J ends were trimmed by 0 bases and 19 bases, with 13 bases remaining between them. This CDR3 reads CASSQDLKTCTF. DNA of the CDR3: TGCGCCAGCAGCCAAGATTTAAAAACATGTACTTTC.

The CDR3 region has the DNA TGTGCCAGCAGCAAAGAAGCGCCACCCACAGATACGCAGTATTTT. Its protein is CASSKEAPPTDTQYF. The chain employs TRBV21-1 and TRBJ2-3; the D segment call TRBD2 is taken from the table without a DNA check. TRBV21-1 is termed a pseudogene. The CDR3 consists of 15 residues.

J is TRBJ2-3 and V is TRBV7-9; the match to TRBD1 covers 10 bases. Trimming at V came to 4 bases and at J to 3 bases, leaving 10 bases not matched to a gene. Germline V gene data show CDR1 as SEHNR and CDR2 as FQNEAQ (reference sequence). The CDR3 is made up of 17 amino acids. This CDR3 is CASSSPDRGVWTDTQYF. CDR3 sequence (DNA): TGTGCCAGCAGCTCCCCGGACAGGGGGGTATGGACAGATACGCAGTATTTT.

This chain links TRBV5-6 with TRBJ1-6; 10 nucleotides line up with TRBD1. The junction had 6 bases not matched to a gene; V was cut back by 3 bases and J by 6 bases. The CDR3 sequence is 16 residues long. CDR1 is SGHDT, CDR2 YYEEEE, per germline. Here the CDR3 reads CASSSRTGGFNSPLHF. The CDR3, as DNA: TGTGCCAGCAGCTCTAGGACAGGGGGTTTTAATTCACCCCTCCACTTT.

This chain uses TRBV13 with TRBJ2-1, with D unclear. The CDR3 has 13 residues. Germline V gene lookup returns CDR1 PRHDT and CDR2 FYEKMQ (reference sequence). V was cut by 4 bases and J by 7 bases, with 11 bases left in between. The CDR3 DNA reads TGTGCCAGCAGCTCATTTACGGGTAATGAGCAGTTCTTC. Amino acid sequence: CASSSFTGNEQFF.

As regards this clone: This sample includes further DNA sequences coding for the same CDR3. The chain has TRBV4-3 and TRBJ2-7; 8 bases are shared with TRBD1. V trimming: 0 bases; J trimming: 0 bases; junction bases outside the gene matches: 7. The CDR3 is made up of 17 amino acids. Germline CDR1 reads LGHNA; CDR2 reads YSLEER. The CDR3 sequence is CASSQDLGDRSSYEQYF. DNA for the CDR3: TGCGCCAGCAGCCAAGATCTCGGGGACAGGAGCTCCTACGAGCAGTACTTC.

V usage is TRBV6-1 and J usage is TRBJ1-1; D is perhaps TRBD1 (6 bases). Trimming left V 4 bases short and J 0 bases short, with 12 bases between. Germline CDR1 is MNHNS and CDR2 is SASEGT. This CDR3 spans 15 amino acids. DNA of the CDR3: TGTGCCAGCAGTGCGGGGGGCCCAGTGAACACTGAAGCTTTCTTT. Its translation is CASSAGGPVNTEAFF.

V usage is TRBV28 and J usage is TRBJ1-1; a weak D match, TRBD1 (5 bases). The V end lost 6 bases, the J end lost 4 bases, and 15 bases lay between the germline ends. CDR1 and CDR2 (germline): MDHEN, SYDVKM. The CDR3 covers 14 residues. As DNA, the CDR3 is TGTGCCAGCAGCCACAGGTCTGGGGTCACTGAAGCTTTCTTT. Translated, it gives CASSHRSGVTEAFF.

This chain joins TRBV27 and TRBJ2-7, with D uncertain. In germline, CDR1 is MNHEY, CDR2 SMNVEV (reference sequence). This CDR3 is 14 amino acids long. Trimming pared 2 bases from V and 4 bases from J, leaving 12 bases between. DNA of the CDR3: TGTGCCAGCAGTTTAACGGGTCCGGAGTACGAGCAGTACTTC. Its translation is CASSLTGPEYEQYF.

This rearrangement joins TRBV12-5 to TRBJ2-3, with D possibly matching TRBD1 (6 bases). The length of the CDR3 is 13 residues. Germline CDR1 and CDR2: LGHNT and FRNRAP. V lost 7 bases, J lost 2 bases, and 10 bases lay in between. The CDR3 region is CASVGGITDTQYF. Here the CDR3 DNA reads TGTGCTAGTGTAGGGGGAATCACAGATACGCAGTATTTT.

This clone has a single count. The V and J genes are TRBV12-1 and TRBJ2-4; the table gives TRBD2 as D, unverified against the DNA. TRBV12-1 is labeled a pseudogene. The CDR3 runs 17 residues. Written as DNA, the CDR3 is TGTGCCAGCAGCCCTAGACTAGCGGGGTCCGACAAAAACATTCAGTACTTC. Residues: CASSPRLAGSDKNIQYF.

The V gene is TRBV4-1, the J gene TRBJ2-2, with TRBD2 identical over 12 bases. Trimming cost V 0 bases and J 5 bases; bases outside gene matches: 4. This CDR3 is built from 17 residues. CDR1 and CDR2 from the germline V gene are MGHRA and YSYEKL. CDR3 DNA sequence: TGCGCCAGCAGCCAAGATCTGACTAGCGGGAGTACCGGGGAGCTGTTTTTT. Translated: CASSQDLTSGSTGELFF.

The chain has TRBV29-1 and TRBJ2-1; TRBD2 is a possible D gene (5 bases). This CDR3 has 17 residues. Trimming left V 0 bases short and J 0 bases short, with 15 bases between. Per the germline V gene, CDR1 is SQVTM and CDR2 is ANQGSEA. Here the CDR3 reads CSVEEVGGSSSYNEQFF. CDR3 bases: TGCAGCGTTGAAGAGGTGGGCGGGTCGAGCTCCTACAATGAGCAGTTCTTC.

J is TRBJ2-7 and V is TRBV28; 9 bases line up with TRBD2. V was clipped by 6 bases and J by 6 bases; unmatched bases: 12. This CDR3 contains 15 residues. Germline CDR1 and CDR2: MDHEN and SYDVKM. The chain's CDR3 is CASSETGTSLGEQYF. CDR3 nucleotide sequence: TGTGCCAGCAGCGAAACCGGGACTAGCCTGGGCGAGCAGTACTTC. Based on the CDR3 plus reference TRBV28 and TRBJ2-7, the full variable domain is DVKVTQSSRYLVKRTGEKVFLECVQDMDHENMFWYRQDPGLGLRLIYFSYDVKMKEKGDIPEGYSVSREKKERFSLILESASTNQTSMYLCASSETGTSLGEQYFGPGTRLTVT.

The V call is TRBV28, the J call TRBJ1-5, with 9 positions matching TRBD1. The V and J ends lost 5 bases and 2 bases, in that order; junction bases with no gene match: 4. Germline V CDR1 and CDR2: MDHEN, SYDVKM. The CDR3 is 15 residues long. CDR3 DNA sequence: TGTGCCAGCAGTCAGACAGGGGGTGGCAATCAGCCCCAGCATTTT. Its protein is CASSQTGGGNQPQHF.

This chain joins TRBV18 and TRBJ2-5; D is perhaps TRBD2 (7 bases). Germline CDR1 reads KGHSH; CDR2 reads LQKENI. The CDR3 is 13 amino acids. V was shortened by 0 bases and J by 6 bases, with 8 bases between the two germline ends. The CDR3 sequence is CASSPPGGQTQYF. The CDR3, as DNA: TGTGCCAGCTCACCACCGGGGGGGCAGACCCAGTACTTC.

This rearrangement joins TRBV7-9 to TRBJ2-7; 7 nucleotides align to TRBD1. The germline V gene encodes CDR1 SEHNR and CDR2 FQNEAQ (reference sequence). The CDR3 consists of 15 residues. V lost 4 bases, J lost 3 bases, and 9 bases stayed unmatched. The CDR3 sequence: CASSSTGQTIYEQYF. CDR3 sequence (DNA): TGTGCCAGCAGCTCCACGGGACAGACAATCTACGAGCAGTACTTC.

The rearrangement joins TRBV4-3 to TRBJ2-1; maybe TRBD2 (5 bases). Per the germline V gene, CDR1 is LGHNA and CDR2 is YSLEER. Trimming took 0 bases from V and 6 from J, leaving 9 bases between them. This CDR3 region has 14 residues. The CDR3 sequence: CASSQDSAANEQFF. The CDR3 DNA is TGCGCCAGCAGCCAAGATTCAGCGGCCAATGAGCAGTTCTTC.

The CDR3 loop reads CASSLTVSKETQYF. In DNA, the CDR3 is TGTGCCAGCAGCTTGACTGTCTCTAAAGAGACCCAGTACTTC. The chain combines TRBV5-4 with TRBJ2-5; no firm D call. With 1 base removed from V and 3 bases from J, the gap between germline ends came to 10 bases. Germline CDR1 and CDR2: SGHNT and YYREEE (reference sequence). The CDR3 runs to 14 residues.